This note documents a single TCR beta chain sequence. This sample was included in a study of blood T cell repertoires in COVID-19. Study at large: Samples came from the United States, Italy and Spain, spanning acute and convalescent COVID-19. Sources were T cells, B-cell-depleted T cells, or PBMCs; the material itself was cDNA or gDNA.

In the source study's methods: By means of reference gene primer amplification, nucleated cell counts were estimated. The repertoire was sequenced with immunoSEQ multiplex PCR; TCRdb's copy has only in-frame clones and lacks some. That table supplies the V and J calls and clone size; D and trimming were determined from the DNA. The sample shows over 200,000 clones, less than 90% of them seen only once. Germline V gives CDR1 MNHEY, CDR2 SMNVEV (reference sequence). The CDR3 spans 13 residues. J was trimmed by 5 bases and V by 6 bases; bases with no gene match: 4. J is TRBJ1-2 and V is TRBV27; 9 bases align to TRBD1. This sequence originates from a woman of 80 years or more with active or convalescent COVID-19. The sample taken for sequencing was peripheral blood. The CDR3 nucleotides are TGTGCCAGCAGAGCGGACAGGGGTTATGGCTACACCTTC. It is translated as CASRADRGYGYTF.